At least ten counts were recorded for the clone carrying this TCR beta chain. Its antigen remains unidentified. The data derive from a study of T cells after posttransplantation cyclophosphamide. Study-wide results and limits: Donor-recipient repertoire similarity was low at 1-2 months, rising over year one.

Treatment was busulfan-fludarabine conditioning, a marrow graft, and cyclophosphamide on days +3 and +4. J lost 3 bases, V lost 4 bases, and 7 bases had no gene match. This CDR3 has 14 amino acids. Looked up from germline, CDR1 is SGHRS and CDR2 is YFSETQ. Only in-frame clones appear in the TCRdb table, and some are missing; sequencing was by immunoSEQ multiplex PCR. Recorded here are about 27,000 clones, none singletons. The sequence was obtained from a male patient aged 18-29 years who received an allogeneic stem cell transplant from a related donor, was CMV-positive, and had no GVHD. Certain T cells may be donor cells from the graft. The sample in question was PBMCs, obtained after allogeneic stem cell transplant with posttransplant cyclophosphamide. The V call is TRBV5-1, the J call TRBJ2-7, with 7 bases aligning to TRBD2. The DNA of the CDR3 is TGCGCCAGCAGCATGGGAGGGATTAACTACGAGCAGTACTTC. Protein: CASSMGGINYEQYF.